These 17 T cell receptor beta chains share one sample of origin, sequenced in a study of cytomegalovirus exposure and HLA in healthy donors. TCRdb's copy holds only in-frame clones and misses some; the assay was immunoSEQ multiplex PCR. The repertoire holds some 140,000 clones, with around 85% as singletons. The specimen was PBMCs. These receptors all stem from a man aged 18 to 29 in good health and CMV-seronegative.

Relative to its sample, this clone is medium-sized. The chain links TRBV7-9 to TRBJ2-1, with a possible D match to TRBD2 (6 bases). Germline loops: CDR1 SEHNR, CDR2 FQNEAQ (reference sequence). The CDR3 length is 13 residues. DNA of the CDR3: TGTGCTGAATCGGGGGTTAGCGACAATGAGCAGTTCTTC. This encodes CAESGVSDNEQFF. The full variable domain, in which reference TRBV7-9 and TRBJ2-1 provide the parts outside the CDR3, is DTGVSQNPRHKITKRGQNVTFRCDPISEHNRLYWYRQTLGQGPEFLTYFQNEAQLEKSRLLSDRFSAERPKGSFSTLEIQRTEQGDSAMYLCAESGVSDNEQFFGPGTRLTVL.

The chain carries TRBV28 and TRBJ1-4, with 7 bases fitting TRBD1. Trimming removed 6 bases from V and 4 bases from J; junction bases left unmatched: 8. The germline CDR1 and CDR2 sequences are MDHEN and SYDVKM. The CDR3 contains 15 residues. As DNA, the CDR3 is TGTGCCAGCAGCCCGGGACAGATGTATAATGAAAAACTGTTTTTT. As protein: CASSPGQMYNEKLFF.

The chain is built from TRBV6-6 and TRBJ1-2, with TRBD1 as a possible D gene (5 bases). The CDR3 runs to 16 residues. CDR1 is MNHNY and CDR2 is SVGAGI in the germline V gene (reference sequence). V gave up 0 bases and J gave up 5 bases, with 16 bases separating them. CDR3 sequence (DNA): TGTGCCAGCAGTTACTCGGTTTACGACAGATTATATGGCTACACCTTC. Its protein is CASSYSVYDRLYGYTF.

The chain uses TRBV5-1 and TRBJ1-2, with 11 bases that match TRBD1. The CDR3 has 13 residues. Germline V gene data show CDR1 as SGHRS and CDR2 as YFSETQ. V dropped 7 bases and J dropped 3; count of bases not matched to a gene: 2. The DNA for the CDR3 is TGCGCCAGCCGGGACAGGGGGGACTATGGCTACACCTTC. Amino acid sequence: CASRDRGDYGYTF.

This chain's CDR3 is CASSLGLVDYGYTF. The CDR3 DNA is TGTGCCAGCAGCTTGGGGTTAGTTGACTATGGCTACACCTTC. The chain employs TRBV5-4 and TRBJ1-2; D remains unclear. The CDR3 is 14 amino acids. Between the trimmed V and J ends, which lost 0 bases and 3 bases, there was a span of 9 bases. Germline CDR1 and CDR2: SGHNT and YYREEE (reference sequence).

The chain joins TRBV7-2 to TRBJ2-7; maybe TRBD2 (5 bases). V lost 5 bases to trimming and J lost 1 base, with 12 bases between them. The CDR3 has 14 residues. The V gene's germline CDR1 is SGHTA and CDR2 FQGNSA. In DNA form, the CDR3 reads TGTGCCAGCAGCCCAATACCGGGATCCTACGAGCAGTACTTC. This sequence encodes CASSPIPGSYEQYF.

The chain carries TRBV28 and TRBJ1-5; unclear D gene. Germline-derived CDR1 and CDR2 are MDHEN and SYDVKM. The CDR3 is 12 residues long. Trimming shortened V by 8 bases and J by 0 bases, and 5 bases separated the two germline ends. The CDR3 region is CASSYSNQPQHF. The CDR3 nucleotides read TGTGCCAGCTCTTATAGCAATCAGCCCCAGCATTTT.

The CDR3 sequence is CASTAGGMANEKLFF. For the CDR3, the DNA is TGTGCCAGCACCGCAGGCGGGATGGCTAATGAAAAACTGTTTTTT. The J gene is TRBJ1-4, the V gene TRBV6-1, with D unclear. Trimming took off 7 bases at V and 3 bases at J, with 15 bases between the two ends. The CDR3 extends over 15 amino acids. The germline V gene has CDR1 MNHNS and CDR2 SASEGT.

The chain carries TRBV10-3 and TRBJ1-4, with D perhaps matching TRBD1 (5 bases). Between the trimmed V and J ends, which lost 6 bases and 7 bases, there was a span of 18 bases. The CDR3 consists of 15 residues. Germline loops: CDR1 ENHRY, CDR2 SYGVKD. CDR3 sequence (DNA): TGTGCCATCAGCGACCCCAGGGAGGGAACTGAAAAACTGTTTTTT. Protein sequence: CAISDPREGTEKLFF.

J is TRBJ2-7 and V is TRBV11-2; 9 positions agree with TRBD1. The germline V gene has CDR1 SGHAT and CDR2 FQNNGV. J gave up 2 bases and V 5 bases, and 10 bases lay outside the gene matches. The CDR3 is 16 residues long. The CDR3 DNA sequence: TGTGCCAGCAGCCACTTCCGGGACAGGGCGGCCTACGAGCAGTACTTC. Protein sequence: CASSHFRDRAAYEQYF.

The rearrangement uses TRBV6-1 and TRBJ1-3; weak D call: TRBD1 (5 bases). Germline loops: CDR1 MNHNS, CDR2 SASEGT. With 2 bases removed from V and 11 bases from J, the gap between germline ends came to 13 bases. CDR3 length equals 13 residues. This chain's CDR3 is CASSESDTVAIYF. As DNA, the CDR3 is TGTGCCAGCAGTGAATCGGACACCGTCGCCATATATTTT.

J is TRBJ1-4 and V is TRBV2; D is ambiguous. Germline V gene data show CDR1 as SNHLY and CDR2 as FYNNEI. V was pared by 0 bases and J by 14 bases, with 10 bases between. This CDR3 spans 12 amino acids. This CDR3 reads CASSEAEPYLFF. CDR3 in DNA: TGTGCCAGCAGTGAAGCGGAGCCGTATCTGTTTTTT.

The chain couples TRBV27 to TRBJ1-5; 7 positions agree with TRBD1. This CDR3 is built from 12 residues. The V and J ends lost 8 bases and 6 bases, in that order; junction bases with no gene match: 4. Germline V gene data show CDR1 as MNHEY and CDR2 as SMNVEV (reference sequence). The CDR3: CASSGGSQPQHF. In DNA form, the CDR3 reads TGTGCCAGCTCAGGGGGGAGTCAGCCCCAGCATTTT.

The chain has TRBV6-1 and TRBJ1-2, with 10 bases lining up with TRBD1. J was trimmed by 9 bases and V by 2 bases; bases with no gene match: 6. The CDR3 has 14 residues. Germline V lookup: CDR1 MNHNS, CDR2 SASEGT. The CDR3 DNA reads TGTGCCAGCAGTGAAAGTGGACAGGGGGTAAGCTACACCTTC. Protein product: CASSESGQGVSYTF.

The CDR3 DNA sequence: TGCGCCAGCAGCCACCGCGCTTCCGGGACAGGGTCCGAGACCCAGTACTTC. The encoded protein is CASSHRASGTGSETQYF. The rearrangement links TRBV10-1 to TRBJ2-5; 9 bases agree with TRBD1. The CDR3 is 17 residues long. V shed 6 bases, J shed 5 bases, and the junction held 16 bases outside the gene matches. CDR1 WNHNN and CDR2 SYGVQD come from the germline V gene (reference sequence).

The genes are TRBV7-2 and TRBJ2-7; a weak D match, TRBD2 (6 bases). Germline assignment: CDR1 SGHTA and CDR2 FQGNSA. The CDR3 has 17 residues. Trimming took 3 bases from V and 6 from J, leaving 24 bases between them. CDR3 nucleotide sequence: TGTGCCAGCAGCTTCGACTGGGGCGGGGCCTCGTCAAGCGAGCAGTACTTC. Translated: CASSFDWGGASSSEQYF.

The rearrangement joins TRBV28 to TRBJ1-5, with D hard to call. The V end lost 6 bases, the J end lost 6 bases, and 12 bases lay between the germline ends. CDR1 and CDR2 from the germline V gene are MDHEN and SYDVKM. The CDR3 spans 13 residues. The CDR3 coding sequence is TGTGCCAGCAGATCATCCCCTATTCAGCCCCAGCATTTT. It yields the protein CASRSSPIQPQHF.